The entry below gives a single TCR beta chain sequence along with its context. This CDR3 spans 11 amino acids. V was trimmed by 1 base and J by 13 bases, leaving 7 bases between them. Germline CDR1 and CDR2: LGHDT and YNNKEL (reference sequence). The data stem from a study of blood T cell repertoires in COVID-19. The overall study: The origin of the acute and convalescent COVID-19 samples was the United States, Italy and Spain.

Method: immunoSEQ multiplex PCR; TCRdb's copy keeps in-frame clones and lacks some. The sample lists more than 150,000 clones; 86% were seen once. This clonotype was obtained from a man aged 55-75 years with acute or convalescent COVID-19. The chain has TRBV3-1 (or the pseudogene TRBV3-2) and TRBJ2-2; no definite D call. Sequenced: peripheral blood. CDR3 sequence: CASSQAEVLFF. DNA of the CDR3: TGTGCCAGCAGCCAAGCCGAGGTGCTGTTTTTT.